Ten or more counts support the clone carrying this T cell receptor beta chain. Its antigen remains unknown. The sample is drawn from a study of CD8 T cells in ankylosing spondylitis. Study-wide findings and caveats: Seemingly distinctive of ankylosing spondylitis blood was a TCR beta motif formed by eight highly homologous variants. The authors found the disease-linked clones to be CD8+ and relatively rare in peripheral blood. Matched synovial fluid from ankylosing spondylitis patients was reported to be enriched for disease-linked clones.

There are 16 residues in the CDR3. The V end lost 8 bases, the J end lost 2 bases, and 19 bases lay between the germline ends. The V gene's germline CDR1 is MNHNS and CDR2 SASEGT. Scientists made TCR beta libraries using quantitative 5'-RACE with molecular barcodes. In TCRdb, the 5' RACE reads were re-called with MiXCR into one record per CDR3 protein. The sample includes approximately 250,000 distinct CDR3 sequences, 8% to 11% of them seen just once. J is TRBJ1-5 and V is TRBV6-1, with unresolved D. The receptor was isolated from a male donor with ankylosing spondylitis or in good health (not recorded which). Source material: blood, either unsorted or a sorted T cell fraction (not recorded which). The CDR3 DNA reads TGTGCCAGCTCCTCCAGCGGGGAGGTGCGCAATCAGCCCCAGCATTTT. Protein product: CASSSSGEVRNQPQHF.